These 14 T cell receptor beta chains originate from one sample sequenced in a study of blood T cell repertoires in COVID-19. Profiling relied on immunoSEQ multiplex PCR, and the TCRdb table lists in-frame clones only, not all of them. The sample holds around 300,000 clones, around 87% seen once. The source material was PBMCs or T cells enriched from blood (not recorded which). The receptors shown here come from a woman aged 25-40 years who had recovered from COVID-19.

The chain employs TRBV12-3 or TRBV12-4 and TRBJ1-1; maybe TRBD1 (6 bases). Trimming took off 3 bases at V and 10 bases at J, with 12 bases between the two ends. The CDR3 runs 12 residues. CDR3 region: CASSFGTFGAFF. CDR3 nucleotides: TGTGCCAGCAGTTTTGGGACATTTGGAGCTTTCTTT.

The rearrangement uses TRBV14 and TRBJ2-1; 10 bases agree with TRBD1. Germline-derived CDR1 and CDR2 are SGHDN and FVKESK. Unmatched junction bases numbered 13, after V lost 4 bases and J lost 7 bases. This CDR3 has 17 residues. Here the CDR3 reads CASSPIDGTGDPNEQFF. As DNA, the CDR3 is TGTGCCAGCAGCCCAATCGATGGGACAGGGGACCCAAATGAGCAGTTCTTC.

V gene TRBV6-1 combines with J gene TRBJ2-7; 7 nucleotides align to TRBD1. The germline gives CDR1 MNHNS, CDR2 SASEGT. V was pared by 2 bases and J by 3 bases, with 4 bases of the junction left unmatched. The CDR3 length is 14 residues. The DNA of the CDR3 is TGTGCCAGCAGTGAAAGGTCAGGGGGCTACGAGCAGTACTTC. It codes for CASSERSGGYEQYF.

V and J are TRBV11-2 and TRBJ2-1, with D tentatively TRBD2 (6 bases). This CDR3 is built from 15 residues. V was trimmed by 2 bases and J by 4 bases, leaving 12 bases between them. CDR1 and CDR2 (germline): SGHAT, FQNNGV. The CDR3 DNA is TGTGCCAGCAGCTTATTACGGGGGTCTTACAATGAGCAGTTCTTC. Amino acid sequence: CASSLLRGSYNEQFF.

The chain is built from TRBV5-1 and TRBJ1-1; D perhaps matches TRBD1 (6 bases). Between the trimmed V and J ends, which lost 2 bases and 7 bases, there was a span of 15 bases. The germline gives CDR1 SGHRS, CDR2 YFSETQ. CDR3 length: 14 amino acids. This chain's CDR3 is CASSFAPLTGEAFF. The CDR3 coding sequence is TGCGCCAGCAGCTTCGCCCCACTGACAGGTGAAGCTTTCTTT.

This clone has just one count. The chain has TRBV7-2 and TRBJ1-2, with unresolved D. Germline V gene data show CDR1 as SGHTA and CDR2 as FQGNSA. CDR3 length: 16 residues. Deletions cut 2 bases from V and 5 bases from J, with 18 bases between. CDR3 nucleotide sequence: TGTGCCAGCAGCTTACGGAGGGAAATCGATGCGTATGGCTACACCTTC. It encodes CASSLRREIDAYGYTF.

The V and J genes are TRBV7-6 and TRBJ2-3, with 7 bases aligning to TRBD2. Germline V lookup: CDR1 SGHVS, CDR2 FNYEAQ. Germline trimming cut 3 bases from V and 2 bases from J; bases unmatched to any gene: 8. The CDR3 extends over 16 amino acids. The CDR3 sequence is CASSFQAGTNTDTQYF. CDR3 bases: TGTGCCAGCAGCTTCCAAGCGGGGACCAACACAGATACGCAGTATTTT.

This chain connects TRBV12-3 or TRBV12-4 to TRBJ2-1; D uncertain. This CDR3 has 12 residues. V dropped 3 bases and J dropped 6 bases, with 6 bases sitting between them. The CDR3 DNA sequence: TGTGCCAGCAGTTTCCTCCCCAATGAGCAGTTCTTC. Amino acid sequence: CASSFLPNEQFF.

J is TRBJ1-1 and V is TRBV5-8, with a weak D call TRBD1 (6 bases). V was clipped by 0 bases and J by 2 bases, with 11 bases between them. The germline CDR1 and CDR2 sequences are SGHTS and YDEGEE. The CDR3 covers 15 residues. In DNA form, the CDR3 reads TGTGCCAGCAGCTTGGGTGGGGGCCGAAACACTGAAGCTTTCTTT. This gives the protein CASSLGGGRNTEAFF.

This sequence joins TRBV5-5 and TRBJ1-4, with unresolved D. V gave up 1 base and J gave up 2 bases, with 6 bases separating them. The CDR3 consists of 14 residues. CDR1 and CDR2 from the germline V gene are SGHKS and YYEKEE (reference sequence). The CDR3: CASSLQVTNEKLFF. CDR3 in DNA: TGTGCCAGCAGCTTGCAGGTCACTAATGAAAAACTGTTTTTT.

The chain employs TRBV4-1 and TRBJ1-1; TRBD1 is a possible D gene (5 bases). The germline CDR1 and CDR2 sequences are MGHRA and YSYEKL. CDR3 length equals 13 residues. With 3 bases removed from V and 1 base from J, the gap between germline ends came to 6 bases. The CDR3 sequence is CASSHQGNTEAFF. CDR3 bases: TGCGCCAGCAGCCACCAGGGGAACACTGAAGCTTTCTTT.

This clone occurred once. This rearrangement joins TRBV4-2 to TRBJ2-2, with 12 bases lining up with TRBD2. The J segment lost 4 bases and the V segment lost 0 bases, leaving 3 bases of the junction unmatched. Germline assignment: CDR1 LGHNA and CDR2 YNFKEQ. This CDR3 spans 17 amino acids. The CDR3 nucleotides are TGTGCCAGCAGCCAAGAGAGGGGACTAGCGGGCACCGGGGAGCTGTTTTTT. The encoded protein is CASSQERGLAGTGELFF.

The chain joins TRBV4-3 to TRBJ1-6; D is possibly TRBD1 (6 bases). With 3 bases removed from V and 10 bases from J, the gap between germline ends came to 16 bases. The CDR3 runs 15 residues. In germline, CDR1 is LGHNA, CDR2 YSLEER. In DNA form, the CDR3 reads TGCGCCAGCAGCCAGAGCAGGGGCGCGAGGTCACCCCTCCACTTT. Amino acids: CASSQSRGARSPLHF.

The chain uses TRBV4-2 and TRBJ1-1; the match to TRBD1 covers 7 bases. Germline V lookup: CDR1 LGHNA, CDR2 YNFKEQ. The CDR3 extends over 17 amino acids. After removal of 4 bases from V and 0 bases from J, the junction contained 11 bases not matched to a gene. The CDR3 region has the DNA TGTGCCAGCAGCCGGACACCTCCAGGGGGAGTGAACACTGAAGCTTTCTTT. This translates into CASSRTPPGGVNTEAFF.